This T cell receptor (beta chain) was recovered during a study of blood T cell repertoires in COVID-19. Using immunoSEQ multiplex PCR, the repertoire was profiled, and TCRdb retains in-frame clones only, with some absent. Among more than 65,000 clones listed, about 83% were seen once. Germline V gene data show CDR1 as SGHNT and CDR2 as YYREEE (reference sequence). The CDR3 runs 13 residues. Trimming pared 2 bases from V and 6 bases from J, leaving 9 bases between. Sequencing used peripheral blood. This chain connects TRBV5-4 to TRBJ2-1; D gene ambiguous. This clonotype originated in a woman of 80 years or more with active or convalescent COVID-19. CDR3 amino acids: CASSFWYSNEQFF. CDR3 DNA sequence: TGTGCCAGCAGCTTTTGGTACAGCAATGAGCAGTTCTTC. The whole variable domain, filled in from reference TRBV5-4 and TRBJ2-1, reads ETGVTQSPTHLIKTRGQQVTLRCSSQSGHNTVSWYQQALGQGPQFIFQYYREEENGRGNFPPRFSGLQFPNYSSELNVNALELDDSALYLCASSFWYSNEQFFGPGTRLTVL.